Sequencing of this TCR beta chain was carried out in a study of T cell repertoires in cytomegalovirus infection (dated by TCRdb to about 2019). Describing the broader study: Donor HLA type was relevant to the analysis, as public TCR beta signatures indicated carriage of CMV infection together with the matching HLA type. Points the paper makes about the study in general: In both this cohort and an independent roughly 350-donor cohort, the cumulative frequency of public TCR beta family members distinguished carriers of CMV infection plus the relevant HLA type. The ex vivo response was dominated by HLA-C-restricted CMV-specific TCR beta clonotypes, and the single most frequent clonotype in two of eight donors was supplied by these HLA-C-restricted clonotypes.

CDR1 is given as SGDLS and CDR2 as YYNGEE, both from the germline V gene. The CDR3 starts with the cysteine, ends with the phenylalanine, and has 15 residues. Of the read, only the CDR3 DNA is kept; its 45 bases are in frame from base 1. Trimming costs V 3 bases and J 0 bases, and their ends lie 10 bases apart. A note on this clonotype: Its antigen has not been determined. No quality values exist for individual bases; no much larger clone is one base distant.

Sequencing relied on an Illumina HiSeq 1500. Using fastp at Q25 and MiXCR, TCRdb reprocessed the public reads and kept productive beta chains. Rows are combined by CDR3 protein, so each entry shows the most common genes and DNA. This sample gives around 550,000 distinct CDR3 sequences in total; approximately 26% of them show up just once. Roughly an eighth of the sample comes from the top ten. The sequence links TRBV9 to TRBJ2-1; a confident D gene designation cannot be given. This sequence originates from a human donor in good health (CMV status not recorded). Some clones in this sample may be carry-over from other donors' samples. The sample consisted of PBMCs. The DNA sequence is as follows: TGTGCCAGCAGCGGCGAAGGTGTCTCCTACAATGAGCAGTTCTTC. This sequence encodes CASSGEGVSYNEQFF.